The clone carrying this T cell receptor beta chain has more than one count but fewer than ten. A second about 7 to 12 cycle PCR used barcoded and J-beta primers. All cDNA molecules were each tagged by a template-switch adaptor with 12 random nucleotides. TCRdb called the 5' RACE reads again in MiXCR, with one record for every CDR3 protein. The sample has around 800,000 distinct CDR3 sequences, around 45% seen once. The data belong to a study of blood T cells in healthy people across ages. Trimming removed 6 bases from V and 5 bases from J, with 16 bases in between. The germline V gene encodes CDR1 LGHNA and CDR2 YSLEER. This CDR3 region has 14 residues.

The sequence was obtained from a man aged 60-69 years in good health. The chain recombines TRBV4-3 with TRBJ2-5; D may be TRBD1 or TRBD2 (6 bases each). Material: blood. CDR3 sequence: CASRPQLGGETQYF. DNA of the CDR3: TGCGCCAGCAGACCCCAATTAGGGGGGGAGACCCAGTACTTC.